Listed below are T cell receptor beta chains from one sample, sequenced in a study of blood T cell repertoires in COVID-19. Produced via immunoSEQ multiplex PCR; TCRdb's table is partial and in-frame only. The sample shows over 450,000 clones, around nine tenths of them seen only once. The sample comprised peripheral blood. These receptors were collected from a woman between 50 and 59 years old with COVID-19, enrolled during active disease. Both conserved end residues are part of each CDR3. A D gene is named only where the DNA matches it firmly. Size is omitted from some rows. Given values are once, few, many or a class for expanded clones.

v_call,d_call,cdr3_length,clone_size,j_call,cdr3_aa,cdr3_nt
TRBV18,NA,16,NA,TRBJ2-7,CASSPPDRFFSYEQYF,TGTGCCAGCTCACCACCAGACAGGTTCTTTTCCTACGAGCAGTACTTC
TRBV11-1,NA,15,once,TRBJ2-2,CASSPGRGTTGELFF,TGTGCCAGCAGCCCCGGAAGGGGGACCACCGGGGAGCTGTTTTTT
TRBV28,NA,14,once,TRBJ1-1,CASSFYGGKPEAFF,TGTGCCAGCAGTTTCTACGGGGGGAAGCCTGAAGCTTTCTTT
TRBV12-3/TRBV12-4,TRBD1,13,NA,TRBJ1-6,CASCSGQGSSLHF,TGTGCCAGCTGCTCGGGACAGGGGTCATCCCTCCACTTT
TRBV28,NA,17,NA,TRBJ2-2,CASSRTGHDLNTGELFF,TGTGCCAGCAGTCGTACGGGACACGACCTGAACACCGGGGAGCTGTTTTTT
TRBV19,TRBD1,15,NA,TRBJ2-7,CASSGTGQGALEQYF,TGTGCCAGTAGTGGGACGGGACAGGGGGCCCTCGAGCAGTACTTC
TRBV2,TRBD2,10,NA,TRBJ2-3,CASLGTSTYF,TGTGCCAGCCTCGGGACTAGCACGTATTTT
TRBV6-5,TRBD1,13,once,TRBJ2-7,CASNGQGLDEQYF,TGTGCCAGCAATGGACAGGGCCTTGACGAGCAGTACTTC
TRBV11-2,TRBD1,17,NA,TRBJ2-7,CASSLGIRDRSSYEQYF,TGTGCCAGCAGCTTAGGGATCCGGGACAGGAGCTCCTACGAGCAGTACTTC
TRBV7-9,TRBD1,15,NA,TRBJ1-6,CASSLLGTGFSPLHF,TGTGCCAGCAGCTTACTGGGGACAGGGTTTTCACCCCTCCACTTT
TRBV30,NA,13,NA,TRBJ1-1,CASWTVMNTEAFF,TGTGCCAGTTGGACAGTAATGAACACTGAAGCTTTCTTT
TRBV3-1/TRBV3-2,NA,13,NA,TRBJ1-2,CASSLGLNYGYTF,TGTGCCAGCAGCCTGGGGCTTAACTATGGCTACACCTTC
TRBV10-3,NA,16,few,TRBJ1-1,CAISDLRGSRGTEAFF,TGTGCCATCAGTGACTTGAGGGGGAGCCGGGGCACTGAAGCTTTCTTT
TRBV29-1,TRBD1,12,NA,TRBJ2-7,CSVEDRQGQQYF,TGCAGCGTTGAAGATCGACAGGGCCAGCAGTACTTC
TRBV20-1,NA,10,NA,TRBJ1-1,CSVKNTEAFF,TGCAGTGTAAAAAACACTGAAGCTTTCTTT
TRBV5-1,NA,15,NA,TRBJ1-2,CASSLAGSQTGGYTF,TGCGCCAGCAGCTTGGCGGGCTCCCAGACGGGGGGCTACACCTTC
TRBV27,TRBD1,16,NA,TRBJ2-2,CARGTWETGGLGELFF,TGTGCCAGAGGTACCTGGGAGACAGGGGGGTTAGGGGAGCTGTTTTTT
TRBV9,TRBD2,17,NA,TRBJ2-7,CASSVGGGALTSYEQYF,TGTGCCAGCAGCGTCGGCGGGGGGGCGTTAACCTCCTACGAGCAGTACTTC
TRBV5-5,NA,12,NA,TRBJ2-7,CASSLSSYEQYF,TGTGCCAGCAGCCTAAGCTCCTACGAGCAGTACTTC
TRBV6-5,NA,14,NA,TRBJ1-6,CASTRDTDNSPLHF,TGTGCCAGCACTCGGGACACAGATAATTCACCCCTCCACTTT
TRBV4-1,NA,15,NA,TRBJ2-7,CASSRLDQGSYEQYF,TGCGCCAGCAGCCGGTTAGACCAGGGTTCTTACGAGCAGTACTTC
TRBV30,NA,14,NA,TRBJ1-2,CAWSVRTGNYGYTF,TGTGCCTGGAGTGTACGGACGGGGAACTATGGCTACACCTTC
TRBV5-4,NA,16,NA,TRBJ1-2,CASSPLGDSWNYGYTF,TGTGCCAGCAGCCCCCTGGGGGACTCATGGAACTATGGCTACACCTTC
TRBV5-1,TRBD2,15,NA,TRBJ2-3,CASSYSGGAWDTQYF,TGCGCCAGCAGCTACAGCGGGGGGGCATGGGATACGCAGTATTTT
TRBV30,NA,11,NA,TRBJ2-7,CAWSGWTGEYF,TGTGCCTGGAGTGGATGGACCGGGGAGTACTTC
TRBV2,TRBD1,13,once,TRBJ2-1,CASSGQGYNEQFF,TGTGCCAGCAGTGGACAGGGGTACAATGAGCAGTTCTTC
TRBV10-3,NA,15,NA,TRBJ2-7,CAISDRGSSSYEQYF,TGTGCCATCAGTGATCGGGGGTCAAGCTCCTACGAGCAGTACTTC
TRBV4-2,NA,14,NA,TRBJ1-1,CASSLNRVNTEAFF,TGTGCCAGCAGCCTGAACCGGGTAAACACTGAAGCTTTCTTT
TRBV19,NA,15,NA,TRBJ1-5,CASSIEGSRDQPQHF,TGTGCCAGTAGTATAGAGGGTAGTCGGGATCAGCCCCAGCATTTT